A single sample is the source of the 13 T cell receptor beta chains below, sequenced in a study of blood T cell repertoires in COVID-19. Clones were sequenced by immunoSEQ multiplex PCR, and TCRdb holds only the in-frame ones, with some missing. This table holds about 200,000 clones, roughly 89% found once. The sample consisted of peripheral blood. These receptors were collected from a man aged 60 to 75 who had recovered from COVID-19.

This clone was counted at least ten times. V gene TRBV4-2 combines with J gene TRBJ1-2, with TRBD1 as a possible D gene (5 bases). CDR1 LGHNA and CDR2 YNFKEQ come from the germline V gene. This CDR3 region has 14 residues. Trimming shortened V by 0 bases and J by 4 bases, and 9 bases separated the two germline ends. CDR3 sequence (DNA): TGTGCCAGCAGCCAAGAGGAGACAGTCTATGGCTACACCTTC. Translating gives CASSQEETVYGYTF.

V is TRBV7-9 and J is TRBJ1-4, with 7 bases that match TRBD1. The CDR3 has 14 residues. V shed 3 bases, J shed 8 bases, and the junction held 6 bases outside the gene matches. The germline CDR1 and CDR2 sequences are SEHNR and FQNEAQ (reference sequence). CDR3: CASSFTGAVEKLFF. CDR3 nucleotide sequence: TGTGCCAGCAGCTTTACAGGGGCAGTGGAAAAACTGTTTTTT.

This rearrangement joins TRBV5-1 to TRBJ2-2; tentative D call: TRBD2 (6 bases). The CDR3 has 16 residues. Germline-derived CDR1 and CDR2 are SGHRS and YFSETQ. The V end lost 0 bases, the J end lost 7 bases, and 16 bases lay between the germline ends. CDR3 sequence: CASSLVGQAEGGELFF. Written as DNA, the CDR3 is TGCGCCAGCAGCTTGGTAGGTCAAGCGGAGGGCGGGGAGCTGTTTTTT. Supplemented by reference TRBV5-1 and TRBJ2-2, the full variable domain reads KAGVTQTPRYLIKTRGQQVTLSCSPISGHRSVSWYQQTPGQGLQFLFEYFSETQRNKGNFPGRFSGRQFSNSRSEMNVSTLELGDSALYLCASSLVGQAEGGELFFGEGSRLTVL.

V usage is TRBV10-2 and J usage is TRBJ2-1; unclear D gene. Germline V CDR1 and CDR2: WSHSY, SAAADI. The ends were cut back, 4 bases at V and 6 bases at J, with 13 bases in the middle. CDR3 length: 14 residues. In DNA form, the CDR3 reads TGCGCCAGCAGTGCCTACGCCCTTTCCAATGAGCAGTTCTTC. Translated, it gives CASSAYALSNEQFF.

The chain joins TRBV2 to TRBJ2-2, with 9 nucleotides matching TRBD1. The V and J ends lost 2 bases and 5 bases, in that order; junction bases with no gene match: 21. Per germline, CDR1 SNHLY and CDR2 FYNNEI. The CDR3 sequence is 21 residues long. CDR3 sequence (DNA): TGTGCCAGCAGTGAATCAGGGGACAGGGTTCCCCCCCACCAGAGGACCGGGGAGCTGTTTTTT. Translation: CASSESGDRVPPHQRTGELFF.

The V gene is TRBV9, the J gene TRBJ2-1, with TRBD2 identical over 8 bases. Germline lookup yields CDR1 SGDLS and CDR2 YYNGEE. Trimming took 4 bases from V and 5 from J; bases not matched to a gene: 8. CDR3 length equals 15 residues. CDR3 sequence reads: CASSLTPGGHNEQFF. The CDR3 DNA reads TGTGCCAGCAGCTTAACCCCGGGGGGGCACAATGAGCAGTTCTTC.

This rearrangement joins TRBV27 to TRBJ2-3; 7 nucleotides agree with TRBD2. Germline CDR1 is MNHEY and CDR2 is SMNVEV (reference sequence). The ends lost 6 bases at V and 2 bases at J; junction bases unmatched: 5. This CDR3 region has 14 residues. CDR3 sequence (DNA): TGTGCCAGCAGACAGAGGGACTACACAGATACGCAGTATTTT. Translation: CASRQRDYTDTQYF.

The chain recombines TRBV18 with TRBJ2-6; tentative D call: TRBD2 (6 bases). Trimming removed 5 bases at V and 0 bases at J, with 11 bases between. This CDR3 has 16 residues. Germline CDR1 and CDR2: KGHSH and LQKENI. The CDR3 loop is CASSNGGVSGANVLTF. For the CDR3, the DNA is TGTGCCAGCTCAAACGGGGGAGTCTCTGGGGCCAACGTCCTGACTTTC. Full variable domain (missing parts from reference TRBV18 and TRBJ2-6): NAGVMQNPRHLVRRRGQEARLRCSPMKGHSHVYWYRQLPEEGLKFMVYLQKENIIDESGMPKERFSAEFPKEGPSILRIQQVVRGDSAAYFCASSNGGVSGANVLTFGAGSRLTVL.

For the CDR3, the DNA is TGTGCCGGCCAGCGGGACAAGACAGATACGCAGTATTTT. Residues: CAGQRDKTDTQYF. The chain uses TRBV10-3 and TRBJ2-3, with TRBD2 as a possible D gene (7 bases). V dropped 11 bases and J dropped 3 bases, with 15 bases sitting between them. CDR1 and CDR2 from the germline V gene are ENHRY and SYGVKD. This CDR3 spans 13 amino acids.

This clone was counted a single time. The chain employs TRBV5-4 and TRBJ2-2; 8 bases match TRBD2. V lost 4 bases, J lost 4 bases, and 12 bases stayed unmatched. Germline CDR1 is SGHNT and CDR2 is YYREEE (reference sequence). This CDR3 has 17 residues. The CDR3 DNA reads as TGTGCCAGCAGCCCTCTTTCGGGGGGGGGTCCCACCGGGGAGCTGTTTTTT. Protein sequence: CASSPLSGGGPTGELFF.

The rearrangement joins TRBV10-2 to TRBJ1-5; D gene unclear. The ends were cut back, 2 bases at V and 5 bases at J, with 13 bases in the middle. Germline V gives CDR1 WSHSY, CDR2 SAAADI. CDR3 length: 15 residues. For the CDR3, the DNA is TGCGCCAGCAGTGAGGACGGTGGGAGTGATCAGCCCCAGCATTTT. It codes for CASSEDGGSDQPQHF.

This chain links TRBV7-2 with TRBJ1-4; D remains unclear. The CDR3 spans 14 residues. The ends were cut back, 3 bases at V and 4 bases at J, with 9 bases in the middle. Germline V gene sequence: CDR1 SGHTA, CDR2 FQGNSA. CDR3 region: CASSFRGYNEKLFF. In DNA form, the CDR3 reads TGTGCCAGCAGCTTTCGCGGGTATAATGAAAAACTGTTTTTT.

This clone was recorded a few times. CDR3 residues: CASSSTGEGEKLFF. The CDR3 DNA reads TGTGCCAGCAGTTCCACGGGGGAAGGGGAAAAACTGTTTTTT. The chain joins TRBV27 to TRBJ1-4; D may be TRBD1 (5 bases). V lost 4 bases and J lost 8, with 14 bases in between. Germline assignment: CDR1 MNHEY and CDR2 SMNVEV (reference sequence). The CDR3 covers 14 residues.